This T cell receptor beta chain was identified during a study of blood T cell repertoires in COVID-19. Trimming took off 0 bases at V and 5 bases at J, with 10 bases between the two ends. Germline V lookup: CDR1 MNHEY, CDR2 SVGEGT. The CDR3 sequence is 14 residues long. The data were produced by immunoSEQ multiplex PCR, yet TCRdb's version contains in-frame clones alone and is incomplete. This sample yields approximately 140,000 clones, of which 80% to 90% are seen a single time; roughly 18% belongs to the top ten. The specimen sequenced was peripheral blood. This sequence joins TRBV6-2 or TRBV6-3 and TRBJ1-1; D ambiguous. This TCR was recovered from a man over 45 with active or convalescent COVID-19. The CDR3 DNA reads TGTGCCAGCAGTTACTCGGGCGGGCGGACTGAAGCTTTCTTT. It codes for CASSYSGGRTEAFF.